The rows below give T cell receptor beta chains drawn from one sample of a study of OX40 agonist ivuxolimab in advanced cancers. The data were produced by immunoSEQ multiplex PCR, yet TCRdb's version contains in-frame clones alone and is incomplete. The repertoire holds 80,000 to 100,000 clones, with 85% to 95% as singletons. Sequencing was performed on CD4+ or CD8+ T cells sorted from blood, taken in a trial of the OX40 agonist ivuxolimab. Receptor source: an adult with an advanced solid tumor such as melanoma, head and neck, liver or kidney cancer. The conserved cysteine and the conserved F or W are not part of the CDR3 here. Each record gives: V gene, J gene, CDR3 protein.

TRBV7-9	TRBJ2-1	ASSLGGASLYYNEQF
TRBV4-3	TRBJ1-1	ASSQDQVRRVEAF
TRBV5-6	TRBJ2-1	ASSLVGLAGLEQF
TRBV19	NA	ASSIEGTGSYEQY
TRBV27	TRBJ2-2	ASSGQGDVGELF
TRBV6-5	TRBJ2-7	ASSYSDRGDYEQY
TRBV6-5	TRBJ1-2	ASSSLQGANYGYT
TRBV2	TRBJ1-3	ASGAVSSSGNTIY
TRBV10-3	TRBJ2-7	AIRGAGASYEQY
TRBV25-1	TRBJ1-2	ASAGSNYGYT
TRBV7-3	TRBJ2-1	ASSFSGRAYNEQF
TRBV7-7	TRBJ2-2	ASSPGVGGTGELF
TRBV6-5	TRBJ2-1	ASSYVQGYNEQF
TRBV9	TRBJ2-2	ASSPPYGRQLANTGELF
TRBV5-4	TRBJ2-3	ASSNPGGGGSTDTQY
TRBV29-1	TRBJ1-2	SVDTSDFDRVHGYT
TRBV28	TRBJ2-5	ASSPGQSLQETQY
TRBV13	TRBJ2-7	ASSLPGHEQY
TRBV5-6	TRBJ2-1	ASSLAGGLVGNEQF
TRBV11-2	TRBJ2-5	ASSLRTRPQETQY
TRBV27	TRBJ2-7	ASSSKHRDSYEQY
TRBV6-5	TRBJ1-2	ASSETGGRGYT
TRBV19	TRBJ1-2	ASSIDIGSGSNYGYT
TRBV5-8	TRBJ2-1	ASSSGYPSGLIYNEQF
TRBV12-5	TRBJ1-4	ASGLFPLQGRNEKLF
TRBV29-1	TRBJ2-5	SVDLAGVGETQY
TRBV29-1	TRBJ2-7	SVEAGGQEQY
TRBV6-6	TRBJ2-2	ASSPGQNTGELF
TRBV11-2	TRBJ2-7	ASRPTGAVYEQY
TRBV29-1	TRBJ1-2	SVTQGDYGYT
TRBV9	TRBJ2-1	ASSAPGTLRDEQF
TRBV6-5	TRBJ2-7	ASSYTGYEQY
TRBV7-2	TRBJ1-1	ASSFVNTEAF
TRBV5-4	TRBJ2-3	ASSSSWGRIDTQY
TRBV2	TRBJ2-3	ASGPRDPLTDTQY
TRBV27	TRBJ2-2	ASRLPGHPNTGELF
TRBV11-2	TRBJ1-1	ASSAAGRGAEAF
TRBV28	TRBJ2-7	ASSSSDTTYEQY
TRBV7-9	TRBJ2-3	ASSLVEGTDTQY
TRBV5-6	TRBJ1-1	ASSLELMNTEAF
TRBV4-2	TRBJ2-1	ASSQEPAGTSGRGYEQF
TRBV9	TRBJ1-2	ASSVGGRNGYT
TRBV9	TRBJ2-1	ASSVGASGGADEQF
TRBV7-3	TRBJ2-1	ASSLGTLLSSYNEQF
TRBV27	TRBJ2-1	ASNERGNNEQF
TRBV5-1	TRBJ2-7	ASSLAQEQY
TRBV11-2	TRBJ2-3	ASSLASGSTDTQY
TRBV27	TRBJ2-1	ASKGLWVYNEQF
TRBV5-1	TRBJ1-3	ASSDKQGGGNTIY
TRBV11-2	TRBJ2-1	ASSFGTSGGLEQF